This T cell receptor beta chain emerged from a study of memory CD4+ T cells and cytomegalovirus serostatus. Study in general: Donors were healthy Belgian adults, 8 to 10 CMV seropositive and some 24 seronegative. Study results and limitations: Repertoires predicted CMV serostatus with median bootstrapped AUC of roughly 0.96. CD4+ memory repertoires contained 67 of 164 reported CMV TCRbeta sequences.

TCRdb keeps only in-frame clones here, not all; method: immunoSEQ multiplex PCR. The table records tens of thousands of clones, 76% of them present only once. The sort gate was single viable CD3+CD4+CD8-CD45RO+ cells for memory CD4+ T cells. Serum IgG to CMV pp150, pp28, p38 and p52 defined serostatus. This clone was observed a handful of times. What it recognizes is unknown. The sample taken for sequencing was memory CD4+ T cells from blood. This sequence originates from an adult in good health and CMV-seronegative.

The CDR3, as DNA: TGTGCCAGCAGAAAAGCTGGACGCCGGCCGGGAGGTTCACCCCTCCACTTT. Its translation is CASRKAGRRPGGSPLHF. This sequence joins TRBV11-2 and TRBJ1-6; no definite D call. The CDR3 has 17 amino acids. The germline gives CDR1 SGHAT, CDR2 FQNNGV. Trimming stripped 6 bases from V and 9 bases from J, with 24 bases between.